The sequence of this T cell receptor (beta chain) was determined in a study of OX40 agonist ivuxolimab in advanced cancers. There are 14 residues in the CDR3. The V gene's germline CDR1 is MDHEN and CDR2 SYDVKM. Trimming took 6 bases from V and 7 from J, leaving 18 bases between them. The study, taken as a whole, reports: CD8+ T cells were the subset that, on average, had more expanded clones than CD4+.

About this clone itself: The antigen remains unidentified.

Measured with immunoSEQ multiplex PCR; TCRdb has only the in-frame clones, and not every one. Among roughly 89,000 clones listed, around 90% were seen once. The receptor was derived from an adult with an advanced solid tumor such as melanoma, head and neck, liver or kidney cancer. V gene TRBV28 combines with J gene TRBJ1-2; maybe TRBD1 (6 bases). The sample in question was CD4+ or CD8+ T cells sorted from blood, obtained in a trial of the OX40 agonist ivuxolimab. This chain's CDR3 is CASRGGGAQGGYTF. The DNA of the CDR3 is TGTGCCAGCAGGGGGGGAGGGGCACAGGGTGGCTACACCTTC.